The clone carrying this TCR beta chain was seen at least ten times. The data derive from a study of early T cells in non-severe SARS-CoV-2 infection. The protocol attached unique molecular identifiers to individual cDNA molecules. TCRdb itself ran the 5' RACE reads through MiXCR, one entry per CDR3 protein. The table records 60,000 to 70,000 distinct CDR3 sequences, less than 5.5% of them present only once. This clonotype was obtained from an adult who was a healthcare worker with PCR-confirmed SARS-CoV-2 infection or an uninfected control (not recorded which). The sequenced sample was whole blood.

The CDR3 DNA reads TGCAGCGTCGAGGACAGGGGGCTCAACTATGGCTACACCTTC. Its translation is CSVEDRGLNYGYTF. The chain is built from TRBV29-1 and TRBJ1-2, with TRBD1 identical over 11 bases. The CDR3 loop spans 14 amino acids. V shed 6 bases and J 2 bases; nucleotides not matched to a gene: 5. Per the germline V gene, CDR1 is SQVTM and CDR2 is ANQGSEA.